This entry concerns a single TCR beta chain. Its target is not known. Measured with immunoSEQ multiplex PCR; TCRdb has only the in-frame clones, and not every one. The table records about 48,000 clones, approximately 79% of them present only once. The record originates from a study of a mutant IDH1 vaccine in newly diagnosed glioma. Study context: Visits V12 and V13 fell at weeks 35 and 47, respectively.

General observations from the study: Pseudoprogression seemingly bore no relation to changes in top peripheral T cell clonotypes.

Time point of the sample: week 35, safety follow-up. Every single dose of the vaccine, 300 ug of mutant IDH1 20-mer peptide, came with topical imiquimod. The CDR3 is 11 amino acids. Germline V gene lookup returns CDR1 LGHNT and CDR2 FRNRAP. The material was PBMCs, obtained from a glioma patient whose treatment included an IDH1 peptide vaccine. The rearrangement joins TRBV12-5 to TRBJ2-7, with D possibly being TRBD1 (6 bases). The TCR originated in a man in his forties with glioma. The CDR3 protein is CATSGDAEQYF. The DNA for the CDR3 is TGTGCAACTTCAGGGGACGCCGAGCAGTACTTC. The complete variable domain, with remaining parts taken from reference TRBV12-5 and TRBJ2-7, reads DARVTQTPRHKVTEMGQEVTMRCQPILGHNTVFWYRQTMMQGLELLAYFRNRAPLDDSGMPKDRFSAEMPDATLATLKIQPSEPRDSAVYFCATSGDAEQYFGPGTRLTVT.